These T cell receptor beta chains were read from a single sample in a study of T cell responses to AZD1222 COVID-19 vaccine. The table came from immunoSEQ multiplex PCR; TCRdb's copy has only in-frame clones and leaves some out. The repertoire holds about 81,000 clones, with around nine tenths as singletons. This specimen consisted of peripheral blood, obtained 28 days after the second AZD1222 dose. The receptors here all came from an adult who received the AZD1222 COVID-19 vaccine. Each CDR3 is given with its conserved first and last residue. A D gene is named only where the DNA matches it firmly. For some rows the clone size is stated as once, few or many, or as a class when expanded; others skip it.

clone size,V gene,J gene,D gene,CDR3 DNA,CDR3 protein
.,TRBV6-1,TRBJ1-6,.,TGTGCCAGCAGTGAAGGGGACGGGTCGGGCAGGGGACTTTCACCCCTCCACTTT,CASSEGDGSGRGLSPLHF
once,TRBV30,TRBJ2-2,TRBD2,TGTGCCTGGAGTTTGGGCGGGAGCAGCACCGGGGAGCTGTTTTTT,CAWSLGGSSTGELFF
.,TRBV14,TRBJ2-2,.,TGTGCCAGCAGCCGCCAAAGATCCAGGAATACCGGGGAGCTGTTTTTT,CASSRQRSRNTGELFF
.,TRBV6-5,TRBJ1-2,.,TGTGCCAGCAGGTCCTCCGGGACGACCTATGGCTACACCTTC,CASRSSGTTYGYTF
.,TRBV4-2,TRBJ1-2,.,TGTGCCAGCAGCCAAGATCGGAACAGGGCGCTAGCTAACTATGGCTACACCTTC,CASSQDRNRALANYGYTF
.,TRBV28,TRBJ2-2,.,TGTGCCAGCATGGAGGGGGTGAACACCGGGGAGCTGTTTTTT,CASMEGVNTGELFF
.,TRBV6-5,TRBJ1-1,TRBD1,TGTGCCAGCAGATACGGACAGGGGAACACTGAAGCTTTCTTT,CASRYGQGNTEAFF
.,TRBV28,TRBJ1-2,.,TGTGCCAGCAGTTTTATTGGGGGGCGGGGCTATGGCTACACCTTC,CASSFIGGRGYGYTF
.,TRBV6-5,TRBJ1-5,TRBD1,TGTGCCAGCAGGGGACAGGGGGATAGCAATCAGCCCCAGCATTTT,CASRGQGDSNQPQHF
.,TRBV29-1,TRBJ1-1,TRBD1,TGCAGCGCAGGACAGGGGGCGGGTGAAGCTTTCTTT,CSAGQGAGEAFF
.,TRBV30,TRBJ1-5,TRBD1,TGTGCCTGGAGCCGTGGGACAGGGTCCGAAGGGCCCCAGCATTTT,CAWSRGTGSEGPQHF
.,TRBV2,TRBJ1-2,.,TGTGCCAGCAGTGAGAGGGTGTCGGGCGACTATGGCTACACCTTC,CASSERVSGDYGYTF
.,TRBV27,TRBJ1-6,.,TGTGCCAGCAGCAGAATGAGCTCCTATAATTCACCCCTCCACTTT,CASSRMSSYNSPLHF
.,TRBV7-3,TRBJ2-1,TRBD2,TGTGCCAGCAGCCAGCTAGCGGGAGCATACAATGAGCAGTTCTTC,CASSQLAGAYNEQFF
.,TRBV5-1,TRBJ2-1,.,TGCGCCAGCAGCTTTGGCGGGACCAGCTCCTACAATGAGCAGTTCTTC,CASSFGGTSSYNEQFF
.,TRBV19,TRBJ2-1,.,TGTGCCAGTAGCCCACCGGGGGCTCCCAGGGGGCAGTTCTTC,CASSPPGAPRGQFF
.,TRBV18,TRBJ1-2,TRBD1,TGTGCCAGCTCACTTCAGGGGGACGGCTACACCTTC,CASSLQGDGYTF
.,TRBV6-1,TRBJ2-1,.,TGTGCCAGCAGTGAAGTTCAGGGGCGTTTAAATAGGGACAATGAGCAGTTCTTC,CASSEVQGRLNRDNEQFF
.,TRBV5-4,TRBJ1-4,.,TGTGCCAGCAGCGCTGAAGACAGGTTAGGGGAAAAACTGTTTTTT,CASSAEDRLGEKLFF
.,TRBV27,TRBJ2-7,TRBD2,TGTGCCAGCAGTCCTGGGACTAGCTGGTACGAGCAGTACTTC,CASSPGTSWYEQYF
.,TRBV6-5,TRBJ1-1,.,TGTGCCAGCAGTTCCCCCCCTCCTCTACCTGAAGCTTTCTTT,CASSSPPPLPEAFF
.,TRBV7-2,TRBJ1-2,.,TGTGCCAGCAGCTTAGGGTCTTCCGGCTATGGCTACACCTTC,CASSLGSSGYGYTF
.,TRBV18,TRBJ2-7,.,TGTGCCAGCTCTAACCAAGGAGTCGAGCAGTACTTC,CASSNQGVEQYF
.,TRBV28,TRBJ2-5,.,TGTGCCAGCAGTAGAAGGGGGGGACAAGAGACCCAGTACTTC,CASSRRGGQETQYF
.,TRBV7-2,TRBJ2-5,.,TGTGCCAGCAGCTTTTTTAGGGGCATTCAAGAGACCCAGTACTTC,CASSFFRGIQETQYF
.,TRBV19,TRBJ2-1,TRBD2,TGTGCCAGTAGTATTGCGCGGGGGGCCTCCTACAATGAGCAGTTCTTC,CASSIARGASYNEQFF
.,TRBV5-1,TRBJ2-7,.,TGCGCCAGCAGCTTGGGGCAGGATTGGGACGAGCAGTACTTC,CASSLGQDWDEQYF
.,TRBV28,TRBJ2-1,TRBD2,TGTGCCAGCAACAGAGGGGGTAGCGGGAGGTCGGTTGAGCAGTTCTTC,CASNRGGSGRSVEQFF
.,TRBV9,TRBJ1-1,.,TGTGCCAGCAGCGGACAGCCGAACACTGAAGCTTTCTTT,CASSGQPNTEAFF
.,TRBV10-2,TRBJ2-5,.,TGCGCCAGCACCAGGTCCATCATGGGGACCCAGTACTTC,CASTRSIMGTQYF
few,TRBV12-3/TRBV12-4,TRBJ1-1,.,TGTGCCAGCAGTTTCTCGTCTGAAGCTTTCTTT,CASSFSSEAFF
.,TRBV6-6,TRBJ2-2,.,TGTGCCAGCAGTTACTCGAAGGCCAACGGGGAGCTGTTTTTT,CASSYSKANGELFF
.,TRBV29-1,TRBJ1-1,.,TGCAGCGTTGAAGAGGGTCCGGGGGATGAAGCTTTCTTT,CSVEEGPGDEAFF
once,TRBV4-1,TRBJ2-1,TRBD1,TGCGCCAGCAGCCAAGTTGGGACAGGGCCCAATGAGCAGTTCTTC,CASSQVGTGPNEQFF
once,TRBV19,TRBJ2-3,.,TGTGCCAGTAGTATGCAATCTAGCACAGATACGCAGTATTTT,CASSMQSSTDTQYF
.,TRBV10-3,TRBJ2-3,TRBD2,TGTGCCATCAAAAGCGGGGGGGCCTTGGATACGCAGTATTTT,CAIKSGGALDTQYF
.,TRBV5-5,TRBJ1-5,.,TGTGCCAGCAGCCCGATGGGACGGATAAATAGCAATCAGCCCCAGCATTTT,CASSPMGRINSNQPQHF
.,TRBV30,TRBJ2-7,.,TGTGCCTGGAGTAGGAGGACCCCCTTCTACGAGCAGTACTTC,CAWSRRTPFYEQYF
.,TRBV10-1,TRBJ2-1,.,TGCGCCAGCAGTGAAGTGGGGTCTGGGGGGAATGAGCAGTTCTTC,CASSEVGSGGNEQFF
.,TRBV11-2,TRBJ2-3,.,TGTGCCAGCAGGAGGGGTTGGAGGGGACGGGGCACAGATACGCAGTATTTT,CASRRGWRGRGTDTQYF
.,TRBV11-2,TRBJ2-1,.,TGTGCCAGCAGCTTAGCCCTTATTAATGAGCAGTTCTTC,CASSLALINEQFF
.,TRBV14,TRBJ2-1,TRBD2,TGTGCCAGCAGCCCCTACCGGACTAGTCGCGATGAGCAGTTCTTC,CASSPYRTSRDEQFF